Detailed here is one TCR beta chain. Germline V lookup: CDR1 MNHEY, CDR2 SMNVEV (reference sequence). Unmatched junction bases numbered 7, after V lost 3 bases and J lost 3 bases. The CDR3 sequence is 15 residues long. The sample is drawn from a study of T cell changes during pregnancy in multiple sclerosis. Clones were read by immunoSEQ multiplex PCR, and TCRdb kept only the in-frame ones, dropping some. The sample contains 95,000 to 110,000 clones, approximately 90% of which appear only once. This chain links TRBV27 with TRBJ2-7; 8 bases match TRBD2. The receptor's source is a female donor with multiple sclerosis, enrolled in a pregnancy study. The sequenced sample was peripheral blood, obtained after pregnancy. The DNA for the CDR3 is TGTGCCAGCAGTTTTAGCGGGGAATGGTTCTACGAGCAGTACTTC. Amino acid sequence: CASSFSGEWFYEQYF.